This TCR beta chain was sequenced in a study of T-cell reconstitution after alpha-beta-depleted transplantation in children. Study results and limitations: Alpha-beta T cells about two months after transplant reportedly derived from several hundred expanded graft clones. Newly generated T cells supplied most T-cell counts and diversity one year post-transplant. Recipient T cells and thymic progenitors that survived were the source of the high TCRbeta diversity seen at day 60 in some patients.

Germline CDR1 and CDR2: LGHNA and YSLEER. This CDR3 has 15 amino acids. V lost 0 bases, J lost 3 bases, and 12 bases lay in between. This clonotype was observed at least ten times. Its matching antigen is unknown. Molecular barcoding with unique molecular identifiers was used for the TCRbeta library. In TCRdb, the PCR reads were re-called with MiXCR into one record per CDR3 protein. The sample holds about 580,000 distinct CDR3 sequences, about 23% seen once. Sequenced here: PBMCs, mostly from graft donor cells, sampled 360 days after TCRalphabeta/CD19-depleted stem cell transplant. The gene calls are TRBV4-3 and TRBJ2-7, with D unresolved. This receptor was taken from a boy under three years old who had a stem cell transplant for acute myeloid leukemia, so the T cells may come from the graft donor. The CDR3 bases are TGCGCCAGCAGCCAAGATGTCGGATACTTCTACGAGCAGTACTTC. Amino acids: CASSQDVGYFYEQYF.